This T cell receptor beta chain was identified during a study of OX40 agonist ivuxolimab in advanced cancers. Study findings and constraints: Expanded peripheral T cells had an undetermined antigen specificity.

The assay was immunoSEQ multiplex PCR, and TCRdb's table has in-frame clones only and misses some. The sample carries more than 75,000 clones, 70% to 90% recorded once. As concerns this clone: Its antigen is not identified.

Trimming removed 0 bases from V and 5 bases from J, with 9 bases in between. In germline, CDR1 is SGHRS, CDR2 YFSETQ. The CDR3 is made up of 15 amino acids. The sample consisted of CD4+ or CD8+ T cells sorted from blood, taken in a trial of the OX40 agonist ivuxolimab. The chain joins TRBV5-1 to TRBJ1-6, with no clear D. This clonotype originated in an adult with an advanced solid tumor such as melanoma, head and neck, liver or kidney cancer. This CDR3 reads CASSLDTGNNSPLHF. DNA of the CDR3: TGCGCCAGCAGCTTGGACACGGGTAATAATTCACCCCTCCACTTT.